This TCR beta chain was sequenced during a study of cytomegalovirus exposure and HLA in healthy donors. Whole-study results and caveats: In a later analysis, a missense DCLRE1C variant was linked to TCR beta V- and J-gene trimming.

A word on this clone: The target antigen is unknown.

CDR3 length equals 15 residues. Trimming took off 6 bases at V and 0 bases at J, with 16 bases between the two ends. CDR1 is SGHRS, CDR2 YFSETQ, per germline. The PCR used 60 Vbeta and 13 Jbeta primers. Assay used: immunoSEQ multiplex PCR; TCRdb lists only in-frame clones, some missing. The table lists about 150,000 clones, roughly four fifths of them singletons. The chain recombines TRBV5-1 with TRBJ2-7; TRBD1 is a possible D gene (8 bases). What was sequenced was PBMCs. This receptor was identified in a female donor in good health and CMV-seropositive. The CDR3 bases are TGCGCCAGCACCCCACAGGGGGGGAGCTCCTACGAGCAGTACTTC. It yields the protein CASTPQGGSSYEQYF.